This T cell receptor beta chain was sequenced for a study of spatial heterogeneity in lung cancer. Time point meaning: sample taken at primary tumor resection. The input material, whole RNA from tumor, nontumor lung or frozen PBMC, was sequenced unsorted. This clonotype was detected a few times. A unique molecular identifier was attached to every TCR cDNA molecule. TCRdb independently ran MiXCR on the 5' RACE reads; one entry per CDR3 protein. In the table there are about 50,000 distinct CDR3 sequences, about 7.6% of which are singletons. CDR3 length: 13 amino acids. With 6 bases clipped from V and 2 bases from J, the junction kept 3 bases outside the gene matches. The germline CDR1 and CDR2 sequences are MDHEN and SYDVKM.

The clonotype was recovered from a female donor with early-stage non-small cell lung cancer. The rearrangement links TRBV28 to TRBJ2-5, with 7 bases lining up with TRBD1. Source: PBMCs, taken at surgery. CDR3 nucleotide sequence: TGTGCCAGCAGGCCGGGACAGCAAGAGACCCAGTACTTC. It is translated as CASRPGQQETQYF. The complete variable domain, with remaining parts taken from reference TRBV28 and TRBJ2-5, reads DVKVTQSSRYLVKRTGEKVFLECVQDMDHENMFWYRQDPGLGLRLIYFSYDVKMKEKGDIPEGYSVSREKKERFSLILESASTNQTSMYLCASRPGQQETQYFGPGTRLLVL.